This T cell receptor (beta chain) came from a study of human T cells and chemical hapten exposure. This clonotype has more than one count but fewer than ten. Researchers extracted total RNA from unfractionated whole blood. The study's library attached unique molecular identifiers to single cDNA molecules. As originally analysed: Samples ranged from about 20,000 to 750,000 TCRs, with a median of roughly 95,000. TCRdb reprocessed the 5' RACE reads with MiXCR, giving one entry per CDR3 protein. The V and J calls here are based on TCRdb, not the publication. The sample records 81,000 or so distinct CDR3 sequences, roughly 8% being singletons. There are 15 residues in the CDR3. Per germline, CDR1 DFQATT and CDR2 SNEGSKA (reference sequence). Trimming pared 0 bases from V and 0 bases from J, leaving 10 bases between.

The V and J genes are TRBV20-1 and TRBJ2-3; D gene ambiguous. The sequence came from a male donor in good health. CDR3 protein: CSARDMRSSTDTQYF. In DNA, the CDR3 is TGCAGTGCTAGAGATATGAGATCTAGCACAGATACGCAGTATTTT.